This TCR beta chain was profiled in a study of T cell repertoires in ileal Crohn's disease. For the study at large: About 36% were active smokers at surgery; median disease duration was around 7.9 years.

Libraries were prepared by immunoSEQ multiplex PCR; TCRdb keeps only in-frame clonotypes and omits some of them. This table holds tens of thousands of clones, roughly 75% found once. Germline V gene lookup returns CDR1 MNHEY and CDR2 SVGAGI. This CDR3 contains 14 residues. The ends lost 6 bases at V and 5 bases at J; junction bases unmatched: 10. In its sample, this clone was seen once. The chain links TRBV6-5 to TRBJ2-7, with 7 bases identical to TRBD2. Sequencing was done on a sample of ileal tissue. The receptor was derived from an adult with Crohn's disease. The DNA of the CDR3 is TGTGCCAGCAGCTTCGCGGGAGCGGGCGACGAGCAGTACTTC. This gives the protein CASSFAGAGDEQYF.